What follows are 30 T cell receptor beta chains derived from one specimen sequenced in a study of blood T cell repertoires in COVID-19. The protocol was immunoSEQ multiplex PCR, while the TCRdb copy is restricted to in-frame clones and leaves out a portion. In the table there are 470,000 or so clones, approximately 83% of which are singletons. The sample comprised peripheral blood. The receptors shown here come from a human donor in a cohort sampled during active COVID-19.

The chain is built from TRBV5-6 and TRBJ2-3, with 8 bases lining up with TRBD2. Germline-derived CDR1 and CDR2 are SGHDT and YYEEEE. The CDR3 consists of 15 residues. The V segment lost 4 bases and the J segment 1 base; nucleotides outside the gene matches: 5. CDR3 nucleotides: TGTGCCAGCAGCCCGGGAGGGGCAGGCACAGATACGCAGTATTTT. This codes for CASSPGGAGTDTQYF.

The CDR3 DNA sequence: TGTGCCATCTCTCCCGTCGGAACTAATGAAAAACTGTTTTTT. It codes for CAISPVGTNEKLFF. The V call is TRBV10-3, the J call TRBJ1-4; D is unclear. CDR1 and CDR2 (germline): ENHRY, SYGVKD. The CDR3 runs to 14 residues. Trimming took 8 bases from V and 1 from J, leaving 11 bases between them.

This chain connects TRBV5-1 to TRBJ2-4; 9 bases are a match to TRBD1. Germline CDR1 is SGHRS and CDR2 is YFSETQ. This CDR3 has 14 residues. After removal of 4 bases from V and 8 bases from J, the junction contained 7 bases not matched to a gene. The CDR3 region is CASSPGQGRDIQYF. CDR3 sequence (DNA): TGCGCCAGCAGCCCGGGACAGGGAAGGGACATTCAGTACTTC.

This clone was detected only a few times. The rearrangement links TRBV27 to TRBJ1-2, with TRBD1 matching over 7 bases. Per germline, CDR1 MNHEY and CDR2 SMNVEV (reference sequence). This CDR3 has 13 amino acids. Unmatched junction bases numbered 4, after V lost 5 bases and J lost 4 bases. CDR3 DNA: TGTGCCAGCAGTCTCAGGGGGTTCTATGGCTACACCTTC. Translating gives CASSLRGFYGYTF.

V gene TRBV20-1 combines with J gene TRBJ1-2; 7 nucleotides match TRBD1. Germline loops: CDR1 DFQATT, CDR2 SNEGSKA (reference sequence). The CDR3 runs 14 residues. J was trimmed by 1 base and V by 3 bases; bases with no gene match: 5. This chain's CDR3 is CSASLQGDNYGYTF. CDR3 nucleotide sequence: TGCAGTGCTAGTCTCCAGGGGGATAACTATGGCTACACCTTC.

The CDR3 loop is CASSDGRGLGYEQYF. The CDR3 nucleotides are TGTGCCAGCAGTGATGGCAGGGGGCTAGGCTACGAGCAGTACTTC. The genes are TRBV2 and TRBJ2-7, with 8 bases matching TRBD1. Germline trimming cut 3 bases from V and 3 bases from J; bases unmatched to any gene: 7. There are 15 residues in the CDR3. Per the germline V gene, CDR1 is SNHLY and CDR2 is FYNNEI.

Only a few counts were recorded for this clone. The chain joins TRBV28 to TRBJ1-2; the D gene is possibly TRBD1 (6 bases). Deletions cut 1 base from V and 4 bases from J, with 13 bases between. Germline lookup yields CDR1 MDHEN and CDR2 SYDVKM. The CDR3 runs 15 residues. The CDR3 DNA sequence: TGTGCCAGCAGTTTATCCGCGGGGGCGGCCTATGGCTACACCTTC. Protein sequence: CASSLSAGAAYGYTF.

This clone was seen only once. The gene calls are TRBV21-1 and TRBJ2-3; the table's D gene call, TRBD1, was not cross checked with the DNA. TRBV21-1 is an annotated pseudogene. This CDR3 spans 16 amino acids. CDR3 amino acids: CASSKVGTGGAGTQYF. In nucleotides, the CDR3 is TGTGCCAGCAGCAAAGTGGGGACAGGGGGCGCGGGTACGCAGTATTTT.

This chain connects TRBV5-4 to TRBJ1-1; 8 nucleotides match TRBD1. Trimming took 4 bases from V and 1 from J; bases not matched to a gene: 12. Germline V gene lookup returns CDR1 SGHNT and CDR2 YYREEE (reference sequence). The CDR3 runs to 17 residues. CDR3 sequence (DNA): TGTGCCAGCAGCCCACGGACAGGGATCCCTCAGAACACTGAAGCTTTCTTT. Its protein is CASSPRTGIPQNTEAFF.

In its sample, this clone was seen once. The rearrangement links TRBV5-1 to TRBJ2-6; TRBD1 might be the D (5 bases). CDR3 length: 16 amino acids. Trimming shortened V by 2 bases and J by 0 bases, and 9 bases separated the two germline ends. Germline loops: CDR1 SGHRS, CDR2 YFSETQ. The CDR3 DNA reads as TGCGCCAGCAGCTTTAGACAGCGCTCTGGGGCCAACGTCCTGACTTTC. As protein: CASSFRQRSGANVLTF.

J is TRBJ2-7 and V is TRBV5-6, with 8 bases that match TRBD2. The CDR3 extends over 16 amino acids. From germline, CDR1 is SGHDT and CDR2 YYEEEE. The ends lost 0 bases at V and 2 bases at J; junction bases unmatched: 7. Here the CDR3 reads CASSLGPSGFPYEQYF. The CDR3 DNA is TGTGCCAGCAGCTTGGGTCCTAGCGGGTTCCCCTACGAGCAGTACTTC.

V is TRBV12-3 or TRBV12-4 and J is TRBJ2-1; TRBD1 agrees at 8 bases. The CDR3 runs to 13 residues. Trimming removed 3 bases from V and 6 bases from J; junction bases left unmatched: 1. The CDR3 sequence is CASSFGTGNEQFF. CDR3 coding DNA: TGTGCCAGCAGTTTTGGGACAGGCAATGAGCAGTTCTTC.

This clone was recorded at least ten times. The V call is TRBV28, the J call TRBJ2-7; 7 bases map to TRBD1. The CDR3 is made up of 16 amino acids. The ends lost 6 bases at V and 2 bases at J; junction bases unmatched: 13. From germline, CDR1 is MDHEN and CDR2 SYDVKM. In nucleotides, the CDR3 is TGTGCCAGCAGCCCTGACAGGGCCTTAGGTACCTACGAGCAGTACTTC. This encodes CASSPDRALGTYEQYF.

The V and J genes are TRBV5-8 and TRBJ2-6; the match to TRBD1 covers 7 bases. V lost 10 bases and J lost 1; bases outside the gene matches: 11. CDR1 and CDR2 (germline): SGHTS, YDEGEE. This CDR3 is built from 16 residues. The CDR3 here is CALGQPFGSGANVLTF. CDR3 sequence (DNA): TGTGCCCTGGGACAGCCCTTTGGGTCTGGGGCCAACGTCCTGACTTTC.

This chain uses TRBV12-3 or TRBV12-4 with TRBJ2-1; no reliable D call. This CDR3 is 12 amino acids long. Trimming stripped 7 bases from V and 5 bases from J, with 9 bases between. DNA for the CDR3: TGTGCCAGCACCCCGACAAACAATGAGCAGTTCTTC. This gives the protein CASTPTNNEQFF.

The chain has TRBV5-4 and TRBJ1-2; 7 positions agree with TRBD1. The CDR3 sequence is 14 residues long. J lost 4 bases, V lost 3 bases, and 6 bases had no gene match. Germline CDR1 and CDR2: SGHNT and YYREEE (reference sequence). The CDR3 here is CASSSGQVLYGYTF. In DNA form, the CDR3 reads TGTGCCAGCAGCTCCGGACAGGTTCTCTATGGCTACACCTTC.

This clone occurred a few times. The chain uses TRBV4-3 and TRBJ1-5; a possible D gene is TRBD1 (5 bases). The CDR3 consists of 15 residues. The V end lost 1 base, the J end lost 3 bases, and 10 bases lay between the germline ends. The germline CDR1 and CDR2 sequences are LGHNA and YSLEER. This chain's CDR3 is CASSQGGAFNQPQHF. DNA of the CDR3: TGCGCCAGCAGCCAAGGGGGCGCGTTCAATCAGCCCCAGCATTTT.

In its sample, this clone was seen once. The CDR3 nucleotides are TGTGCCAGCATAGAGGGACAGGGGAAGGCAGATACGCAGTATTTT. The encoded protein is CASIEGQGKADTQYF. The V gene is TRBV6-5, the J gene TRBJ2-3; TRBD1 agrees at 10 bases. The ends lost 7 bases at V and 4 bases at J; junction bases unmatched: 8. The germline gives CDR1 MNHEY, CDR2 SVGAGI. This CDR3 region has 15 residues.

As for this clone: The same CDR3 also results from other DNA sequences found in this sample. This chain connects TRBV2 to TRBJ2-7, with a tentative D call TRBD1 (5 bases). The ends were cut back, 6 bases at V and 2 bases at J, with 8 bases in the middle. CDR1 is SNHLY and CDR2 is FYNNEI in the germline V gene. The CDR3 length is 12 residues. The CDR3 DNA follows: TGTGCCAGCAGGGGGCTGGCCTACGAGCAGTACTTC. Translated, it gives CASRGLAYEQYF.

V usage is TRBV2 and J usage is TRBJ2-2, with 8 bases fitting TRBD1. CDR1 is SNHLY, CDR2 FYNNEI, per germline. The CDR3 extends over 17 amino acids. With V trimmed by 4 bases and J by 1 base, 8 bases remained unmatched. The CDR3 sequence: CASSGFYTGGNTGELFF. In nucleotides, the CDR3 is TGTGCCAGCAGTGGGTTCTACACAGGGGGGAACACCGGGGAGCTGTTTTTT.

The chain recombines TRBV7-2 with TRBJ1-1, with a possible D match to TRBD1 (6 bases). Germline CDR1 SGHTA, CDR2 FQGNSA. This CDR3 spans 15 amino acids. The germline V and J ends were trimmed by 0 bases and 6 bases, with 14 bases remaining between them. CDR3 in DNA: TGTGCCAGCAGCTTAGCGCGCAGGGGCAGGGCTGAAGCTTTCTTT. Its protein product is CASSLARRGRAEAFF.

V is TRBV3-1 (or the pseudogene TRBV3-2) and J is TRBJ2-1; TRBD2 agrees at 8 bases. V was clipped by 2 bases and J by 5 bases; unmatched bases: 8. The germline gives CDR1 LGHDT, CDR2 YNNKEL (reference sequence). There are 16 residues in the CDR3. CDR3 sequence: CASSQSPGTSNNEQFF. CDR3 DNA sequence: TGTGCCAGCAGCCAAAGCCCCGGGACTAGTAACAATGAGCAGTTCTTC.

This chain joins TRBV27 and TRBJ2-3; perhaps TRBD1 as D (6 bases). V shed 6 bases and J shed 4 bases, with 14 bases lying between them. Germline CDR1 and CDR2: MNHEY and SMNVEV (reference sequence). There are 14 residues in the CDR3. CDR3 protein: CASRNREYSDTQYF. The CDR3 DNA is TGTGCCAGCAGGAACAGGGAGTATTCAGATACGCAGTATTTT.

The chain has TRBV6-2 or TRBV6-3 and TRBJ1-1, with TRBD1 as a possible D gene (5 bases). The V gene lost 0 bases and the J gene lost 5 bases, with 10 bases spanning the gap. There are 14 residues in the CDR3. Germline V gives CDR1 MNHEY, CDR2 SVGEGT. Here the CDR3 reads CASSYSQGGTEAFF. The DNA of the CDR3 is TGTGCCAGCAGTTACTCCCAGGGAGGAACTGAAGCTTTCTTT.

This chain joins TRBV24-1 and TRBJ2-7; maybe TRBD1 (5 bases). The germline V gene encodes CDR1 KGHDR and CDR2 SFDVKD. V lost 4 bases and J lost 4, with 10 bases in between. The CDR3 extends over 13 amino acids. This chain's CDR3 is CATSDQGGYEQYF. Written as DNA, the CDR3 is TGTGCCACCAGTGACCAGGGTGGTTACGAGCAGTACTTC.

The J gene is TRBJ2-2, the V gene TRBV7-2, with 10 positions matching TRBD2. The CDR3 length is 18 residues. The ends lost 8 bases at V and 0 bases at J; junction bases unmatched: 12. The germline gives CDR1 SGHTA, CDR2 FQGNSA. The CDR3 coding sequence is TGTGCCAGCTTCCCCCGGGCTAGCGGGAGATCGAACACCGGGGAGCTGTTTTTT. Residues: CASFPRASGRSNTGELFF.

The V call is TRBV9, the J call TRBJ2-1; 7 bases are a match to TRBD2. The CDR3 has 18 residues. Germline CDR1 reads SGDLS; CDR2 reads YYNGEE. After removal of 2 bases from V and 5 bases from J, the junction contained 16 bases not matched to a gene. The CDR3 loop is CASSVRLGLPNFNNEQFF. CDR3 sequence (DNA): TGTGCCAGCAGCGTGAGACTGGGACTACCGAACTTTAACAATGAGCAGTTCTTC.

This chain uses TRBV6-6 with TRBJ2-3, with TRBD1 matching over 8 bases. Germline CDR1 is MNHNY and CDR2 is SVGAGI (reference sequence). Losses at the gene ends were 0 bases for V and 6 bases for J; bases not matched to a gene: 5. The CDR3 extends over 15 amino acids. The CDR3 DNA follows: TGTGCCAGCAGTTACTCCTGGACAGGGCGTGATACGCAGTATTTT. Amino acids: CASSYSWTGRDTQYF.

J is TRBJ2-7 and V is TRBV11-2; 8 bases match TRBD2. V lost 0 bases to trimming and J lost 6 bases; unmatched junction nucleotides: 7. CDR1 is SGHAT and CDR2 is FQNNGV in the germline V gene. The CDR3 sequence is 15 residues long. The chain's CDR3 is CASSLDPGGLREQYF. For the CDR3, the DNA is TGTGCCAGCAGCTTAGATCCGGGGGGGCTTCGCGAGCAGTACTTC.

The gene calls are TRBV5-1 and TRBJ1-2; 8 bases fit TRBD1. The CDR3 runs 16 residues. Trimming removed 0 bases from V and 8 bases from J; junction bases left unmatched: 12. Germline V gene data show CDR1 as SGHRS and CDR2 as YFSETQ. The CDR3 DNA sequence: TGCGCCAGCAGCTTGGGGTTAAAACAGGGGGGACGAGGCTACACCTTC. As protein: CASSLGLKQGGRGYTF.